The clone carrying this TCR beta chain has only one observation. Its matching antigen is unknown. The CDR3 has 15 residues. Deletions cut 6 bases from V and 4 bases from J, with 16 bases between. CDR1 is SGHTA and CDR2 is FQGNSA in the germline V gene. The data were produced by immunoSEQ multiplex PCR, yet TCRdb's version contains in-frame clones alone and is incomplete. This table holds about 66,000 clones, roughly 81% found once. The sample belongs to a study of OX40 agonist ivuxolimab in advanced cancers. Study findings and constraints: The specificity for antigen of the expanded peripheral T cells was not determined. The mean number of expanded clones was higher in CD8+ T cells than in CD4+.

The rearrangement joins TRBV7-2 to TRBJ2-1; the D call may be TRBD1 or TRBD2 (5 bases each). The input for sequencing was CD4+ or CD8+ T cells sorted from blood, taken in a trial of the OX40 agonist ivuxolimab. The TCR sequence derives from an adult with an advanced solid tumor such as melanoma, head and neck, liver or kidney cancer. CDR3 loop: CASRPAGTQYNEQFF. The CDR3 region has the DNA TGTGCCAGCAGACCCGCCGGGACCCAGTACAATGAGCAGTTCTTC.